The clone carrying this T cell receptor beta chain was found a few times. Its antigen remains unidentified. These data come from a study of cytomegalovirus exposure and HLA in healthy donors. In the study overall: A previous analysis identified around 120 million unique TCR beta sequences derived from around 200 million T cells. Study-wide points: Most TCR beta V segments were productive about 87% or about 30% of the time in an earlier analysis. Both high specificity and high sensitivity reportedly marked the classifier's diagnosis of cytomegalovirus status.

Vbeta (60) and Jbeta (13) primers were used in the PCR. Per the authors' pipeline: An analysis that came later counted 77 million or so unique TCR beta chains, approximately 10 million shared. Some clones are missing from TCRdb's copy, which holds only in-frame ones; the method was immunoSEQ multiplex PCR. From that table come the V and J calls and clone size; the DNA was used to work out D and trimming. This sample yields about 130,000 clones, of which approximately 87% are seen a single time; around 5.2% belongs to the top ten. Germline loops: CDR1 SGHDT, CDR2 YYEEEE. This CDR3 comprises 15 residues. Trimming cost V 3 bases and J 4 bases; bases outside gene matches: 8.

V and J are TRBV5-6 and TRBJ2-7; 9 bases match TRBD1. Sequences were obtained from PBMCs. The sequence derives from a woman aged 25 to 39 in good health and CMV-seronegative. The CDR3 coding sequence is TGTGCCAGCAGCTCTCTACAGGGGGCGAGGTACGAGCAGTACTTC. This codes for CASSSLQGARYEQYF.